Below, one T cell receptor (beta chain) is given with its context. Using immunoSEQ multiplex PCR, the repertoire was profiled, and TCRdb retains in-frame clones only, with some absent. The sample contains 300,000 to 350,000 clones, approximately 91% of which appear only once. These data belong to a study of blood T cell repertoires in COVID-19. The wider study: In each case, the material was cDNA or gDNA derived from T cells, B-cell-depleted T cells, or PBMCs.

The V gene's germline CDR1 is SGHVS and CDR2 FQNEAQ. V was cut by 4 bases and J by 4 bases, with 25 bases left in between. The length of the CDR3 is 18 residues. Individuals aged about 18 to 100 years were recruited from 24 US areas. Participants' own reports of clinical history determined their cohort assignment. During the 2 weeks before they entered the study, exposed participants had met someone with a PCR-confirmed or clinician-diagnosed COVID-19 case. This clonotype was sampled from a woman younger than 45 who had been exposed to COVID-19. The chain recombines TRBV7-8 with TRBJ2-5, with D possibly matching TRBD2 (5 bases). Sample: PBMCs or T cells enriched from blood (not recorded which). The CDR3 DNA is TGTGCCAGCAGCTCGCTGACGTCCGGGGAGACGGTGGGAGAGACCCAGTACTTC. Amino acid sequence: CASSSLTSGETVGETQYF. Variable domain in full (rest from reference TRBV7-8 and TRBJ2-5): GAGVSQSPRYKVAKRGQDVALRCDPISGHVSLFWYQQALGQGPEFLTYFQNEAQLDKSGLPSDRFFAERPEGSVSTLKIQRTQQEDSAVYLCASSSLTSGETVGETQYFGPGTRLLVL.